Included here is one T cell receptor beta chain sequence, with context. Its target is not known. TCRdb's table, derived via immunoSEQ multiplex PCR, lists solely in-frame clones and lacks some. Seen here are under 95,000 clones, around 90% observed once, and the top ten hold approximately 2.7%. The sample belongs to a study of graft-versus-host responses after intestinal transplantation. Study-wide background: Recipients obtained multivisceral, liver-intestinal, or isolated intestinal transplants. Induction using anti-thymocyte globulin, followed by tacrolimus and steroids for about three years, was given to all recipients. General study points: Early post-transplant HvG declines were associated with peak circulating GvH clone levels. Recipient marrow held GvH clones, some first seen in ileum or blood.

Germline-derived CDR1 and CDR2 are LNHDA and SQIVND (reference sequence). This CDR3 is built from 16 residues. The V and J ends lost 2 bases and 2 bases, in that order; junction bases with no gene match: 5. The chain is built from TRBV19 and TRBJ2-1, with 8 bases fitting TRBD2. This material consisted of unstimulated CD8+ T cells sorted from spleen or lymph node cells, taken before intestinal transplant. The TCR originated in a human donor who received an intestinal transplant. The CDR3 is CASSIWVAGPYNEQFF. The CDR3 bases are TGTGCCAGTAGTATATGGGTAGCGGGACCCTACAATGAGCAGTTCTTC.